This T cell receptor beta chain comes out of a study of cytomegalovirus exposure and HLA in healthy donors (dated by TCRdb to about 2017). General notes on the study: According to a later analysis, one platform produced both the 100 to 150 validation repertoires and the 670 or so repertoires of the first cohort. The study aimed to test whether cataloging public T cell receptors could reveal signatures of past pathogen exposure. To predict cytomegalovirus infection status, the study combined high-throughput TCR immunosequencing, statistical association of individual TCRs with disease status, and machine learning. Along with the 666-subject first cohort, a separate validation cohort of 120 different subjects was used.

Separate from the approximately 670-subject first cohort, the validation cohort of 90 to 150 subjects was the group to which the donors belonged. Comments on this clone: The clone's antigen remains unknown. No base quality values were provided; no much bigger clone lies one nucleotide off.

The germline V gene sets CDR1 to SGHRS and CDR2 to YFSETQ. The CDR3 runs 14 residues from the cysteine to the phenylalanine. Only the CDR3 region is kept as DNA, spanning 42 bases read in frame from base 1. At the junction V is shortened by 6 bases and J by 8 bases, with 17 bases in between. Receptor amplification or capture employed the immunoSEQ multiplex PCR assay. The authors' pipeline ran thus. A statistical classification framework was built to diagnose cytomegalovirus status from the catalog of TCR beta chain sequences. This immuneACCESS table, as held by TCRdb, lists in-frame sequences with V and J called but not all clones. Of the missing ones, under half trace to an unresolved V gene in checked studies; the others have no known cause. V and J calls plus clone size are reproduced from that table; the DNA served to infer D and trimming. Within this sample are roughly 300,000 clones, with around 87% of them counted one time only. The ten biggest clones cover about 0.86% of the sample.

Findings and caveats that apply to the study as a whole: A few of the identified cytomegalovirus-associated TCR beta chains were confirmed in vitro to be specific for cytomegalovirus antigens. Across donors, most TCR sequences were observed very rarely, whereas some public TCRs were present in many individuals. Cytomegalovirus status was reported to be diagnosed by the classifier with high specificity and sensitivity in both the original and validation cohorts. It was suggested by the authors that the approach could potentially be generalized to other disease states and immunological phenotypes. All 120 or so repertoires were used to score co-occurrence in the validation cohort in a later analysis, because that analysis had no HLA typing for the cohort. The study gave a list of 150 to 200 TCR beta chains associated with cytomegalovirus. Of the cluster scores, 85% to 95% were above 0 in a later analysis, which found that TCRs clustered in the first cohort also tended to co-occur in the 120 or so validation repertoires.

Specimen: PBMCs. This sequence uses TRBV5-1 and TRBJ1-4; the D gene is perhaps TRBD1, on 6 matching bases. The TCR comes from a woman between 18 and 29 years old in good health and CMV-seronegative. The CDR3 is CASTTDRSKEKLFF. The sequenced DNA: TGCGCCAGCACTACCGACAGGAGCAAAGAAAAACTGTTTTTT.